The 14 T cell receptor beta chains presented below share a single source sample, sequenced in a study of blood T cell repertoires in COVID-19. The protocol was immunoSEQ multiplex PCR, while the TCRdb copy is restricted to in-frame clones and leaves out a portion. The sample has 150,000 to 200,000 clones; 80% to 95% are singletons. Sequencing input: peripheral blood. These receptor sequences come from a man aged 30-40 years with COVID-19, enrolled during active disease.

The V gene is TRBV19, the J gene TRBJ2-7; the D gene is possibly TRBD1 (6 bases). The germline V gene has CDR1 LNHDA and CDR2 SQIVND (reference sequence). The CDR3 length is 14 residues. The V end was cut by 5 bases, the J end by 5 bases, with 16 bases between. The CDR3 DNA follows: TGTGCCAGTAGTCTATCGACAGGCATTGACGAGCAGTACTTC. The encoded protein is CASSLSTGIDEQYF.

The gene calls are TRBV5-4 and TRBJ2-7; D uncertain. CDR3 length: 14 residues. In germline, CDR1 is SGHNT, CDR2 YYREEE (reference sequence). V was pared by 0 bases and J by 3 bases, with 10 bases between. CDR3 residues: CASSLDAKDYEQYF. The CDR3 nucleotides read TGTGCCAGCAGCTTGGATGCGAAAGACTACGAGCAGTACTTC.

Points on this clone: At one end, the junction sequence differs from germline, possibly due to a read error. The rearrangement joins TRBV7-3 to TRBJ2-5; maybe TRBD1 (5 bases). The germline V gene has CDR1 SGHTA and CDR2 FQGTGA. The CDR3 is 14 amino acids. This CDR3 reads CASSFLAGQGTQYF. CDR3 nucleotides: TGTGCCAGCAGCTTTCTGGCAGGGCAAGGGACCCAGTACTTC.

The chain links TRBV7-3 to TRBJ1-1; D is perhaps TRBD1 (6 bases). This CDR3 contains 15 residues. V lost 5 bases, J lost 4 bases, and 17 bases lay in between. The germline V gene encodes CDR1 SGHTA and CDR2 FQGTGA. The CDR3 DNA is TGTGCCAGCAGCCCCGAGGGGGGGCGAGGCACTGAAGCTTTCTTT. It specifies CASSPEGGRGTEAFF.

This rearrangement joins TRBV24-1 to TRBJ1-1; TRBD1 matches 7 bases. This CDR3 contains 14 residues. Trimming at V came to 3 bases and at J to 9 bases, leaving 9 bases not matched to a gene. Germline CDR1 is KGHDR and CDR2 is SFDVKD. CDR3: CATSDTGTASKAFF. Written as DNA, the CDR3 is TGTGCCACCAGTGATACAGGGACAGCGAGTAAAGCTTTCTTT.

The chain combines TRBV7-2 with TRBJ1-5, with TRBD1 as a possible D gene (5 bases). This CDR3 contains 16 residues. The V gene lost 5 bases and the J gene lost 8 bases, with 22 bases spanning the gap. Per the germline V gene, CDR1 is SGHTA and CDR2 is FQGNSA. CDR3 protein: CASSPRIQALDKPQHF. The CDR3 nucleotides read TGTGCCAGCAGCCCCCGAATACAGGCCCTCGATAAGCCCCAGCATTTT.

The chain joins TRBV2 to TRBJ1-3; D is possibly TRBD1 (6 bases). There are 17 residues in the CDR3. Germline lookup yields CDR1 SNHLY and CDR2 FYNNEI. Trimming took 4 bases from V and 2 from J, leaving 18 bases between them. CDR3 protein: CASSGIGGAFAGNTIYF. In DNA, the CDR3 is TGTGCCAGCAGTGGAATAGGGGGGGCCTTCGCTGGAAACACCATATATTTT.

The chain joins TRBV29-1 to TRBJ2-3; TRBD1 matches 7 bases. Looked up from germline, CDR1 is SQVTM and CDR2 is ANQGSEA. The CDR3 is 17 residues long. Unmatched junction bases numbered 9, after V lost 0 bases and J lost 0 bases. In DNA form, the CDR3 reads TGCAGCGTTGAAGAGTACCGGGACAGCTCTAGCACAGATACGCAGTATTTT. This encodes CSVEEYRDSSSTDTQYF.

Written as DNA, the CDR3 is TGTGCCAGCAGAACGACAGGCAGACACAATGAGCAGTTCTTC. Amino acid sequence: CASRTTGRHNEQFF. This chain connects TRBV6-5 to TRBJ2-1; TRBD1 might be the D (6 bases). Trimming took off 6 bases at V and 5 bases at J, with 14 bases between the two ends. Germline loops: CDR1 MNHEY, CDR2 SVGAGI. The CDR3 contains 14 residues.

In nucleotides, the CDR3 is TGTGCCAGCACCCCCGGACTAAACCAAGAGACCCAGTACTTC. It is translated as CASTPGLNQETQYF. This chain uses TRBV7-2 with TRBJ2-5, with D tentatively TRBD2 (6 bases). This CDR3 is 14 amino acids long. Trimming took 7 bases from V and 0 from J, leaving 12 bases between them. Germline V gives CDR1 SGHTA, CDR2 FQGNSA.

This chain joins TRBV29-1 and TRBJ2-5, with D possibly being TRBD1 (6 bases). The germline gives CDR1 SQVTM, CDR2 ANQGSEA. This CDR3 comprises 12 residues. V was pared by 3 bases and J by 8 bases, with 13 bases between. CDR3 sequence: CSVEDSTLTQYF. The DNA for the CDR3 is TGCAGCGTTGAGGACAGCACCTTAACCCAGTACTTC.

The chain recombines TRBV27 with TRBJ2-1; tentative D call: TRBD1 (5 bases). The V gene lost 7 bases and the J gene lost 4 bases, with 8 bases spanning the gap. CDR1 is MNHEY and CDR2 is SMNVEV in the germline V gene (reference sequence). The length of the CDR3 is 12 residues. The CDR3 DNA reads TGTGCCAGCAAGGGGCCTTACAATGAGCAGTTCTTC. This codes for CASKGPYNEQFF.

This sequence joins TRBV28 and TRBJ2-1, with 7 nucleotides matching TRBD1. The germline V gene encodes CDR1 MDHEN and CDR2 SYDVKM. The ends lost 6 bases at V and 11 bases at J; junction bases unmatched: 10. CDR3 length equals 13 residues. The CDR3 DNA sequence: TGTGCCAGCAGCCCCCCAGGACAGGATCAGCAGTTCTTC. Its protein product is CASSPPGQDQQFF.

The V and J genes are TRBV18 and TRBJ1-1; D unresolved. CDR1 KGHSH and CDR2 LQKENI come from the germline V gene. CDR3 length: 15 amino acids. Trimming pared 0 bases from V and 1 base from J, leaving 9 bases between. The DNA for the CDR3 is TGTGCCAGCTCACCACCGGGCATTCCGAACACTGAAGCTTTCTTT. The encoded protein is CASSPPGIPNTEAFF.